The present entry profiles one TCR beta chain with its context. Its antigen is not known. Germline assignment: CDR1 MRHNA and CDR2 SNTAGT. The CDR3 length is 15 residues. V was clipped by 4 bases and J by 6 bases; unmatched bases: 7. The data are from a study of T-cell reconstitution after alpha-beta-depleted transplantation in children. The TCRbeta library incorporated unique molecular identifiers. Each CDR3 protein gets one entry after TCRdb re-called the PCR reads with MiXCR. In the table there are hundreds of thousands of distinct CDR3 sequences, 13% of which are singletons. General study results and limits: Newly produced T cells mostly accounted for T-cell counts and diversity one year post-transplant.

Sequencing was performed on PBMCs, mostly from graft donor cells, taken 360 days after TCRalphabeta/CD19-depleted stem cell transplant. The rearrangement joins TRBV6-4 to TRBJ2-1; 9 bases are shared with TRBD2. The clonotype comes from a male patient younger than 18 who had a stem cell transplant for acute myeloid leukemia, so the T cells may come from the graft donor. CDR3 sequence: CASSGVAGVLNEQFF. CDR3 coding DNA: TGTGCCAGCAGTGGGGTAGCGGGAGTGCTCAATGAGCAGTTCTTC.